One T cell receptor (beta chain) is described in this entry. This sample stems from a study of Ad26.COV2.S vaccination and SARS-CoV-2 variants. Stated treatment: 19 received Ad26.COV2.S at low or high dose, single or two shots; about 5 received placebo; per-sample allocation not given. Samples came from day 63 after the first vaccine or placebo injection. The CDR3 runs 14 residues. Between the trimmed V and J ends, which lost 0 bases and 5 bases, there was a span of 7 bases. The germline gives CDR1 SGHTA, CDR2 FQGNSA. Profiled with immunoSEQ multiplex PCR; TCRdb holds only in-frame clones, not every one. The table shows 300,000 to 500,000 clones, with 70% to 90% occurring only once.

Here the sequenced sample was peripheral blood, taken in a trial of Ad26.COV2.S vaccine versus placebo. The chain carries TRBV7-2 and TRBJ2-2, with a possible D match to TRBD2 (5 bases). The source of this sequence is a person between 18 and 59 years old who received the Ad26.COV2.S COVID-19 vaccine or a placebo. CDR3 DNA: TGTGCCAGCAGCTTAGCGCGGAGGACCGGGGAGCTGTTTTTT. As protein: CASSLARRTGELFF.